This passage covers 24 T cell receptor beta chains from one sample sequenced in a study of T cells in localized non-small cell lung cancer. Here immunoSEQ multiplex PCR was the method, and the copy in TCRdb shows in-frame clones only, minus some. The table has about 57,000 clones, 91% seen once. This specimen was peripheral blood, taken before any cancer treatment. Receptor source: a man aged 40 to 70 with stage I lung adenocarcinoma.

The sample holds one count of this clone. The chain has TRBV27 and TRBJ2-7; tentative D call: TRBD1 (7 bases). Trimming left V 5 bases short and J 4 bases short, with 12 bases between. The CDR3 consists of 13 residues. Germline V gives CDR1 MNHEY, CDR2 SMNVEV (reference sequence). DNA of the CDR3: TGTGCCAGCAGTCTTTCAGGGGGGTACGAGCAGTACTTC. Its protein is CASSLSGGYEQYF.

This chain joins TRBV6-5 and TRBJ2-6; D gene unclear. In germline, CDR1 is MNHEY, CDR2 SVGAGI. The CDR3 runs to 14 residues. Trimming stripped 5 bases from V and 0 bases from J, with 5 bases between. CDR3 nucleotide sequence: TGTGCCAGCAGTCGGAGCTCTGGGGCCAACGTCCTGACTTTC. Residues: CASSRSSGANVLTF.

V and J are TRBV4-3 and TRBJ2-1; possibly TRBD2 for D (5 bases). The CDR3 has 15 amino acids. From germline, CDR1 is LGHNA and CDR2 YSLEER. V lost 2 bases, J lost 0 bases, and 8 bases lay in between. CDR3 bases: TGCGCCAGCAGCCAAAGCGGAAGCTCCTACAATGAGCAGTTCTTC. Its protein is CASSQSGSSYNEQFF.

This chain connects TRBV29-1 to TRBJ2-7; D is unresolved. CDR3 size: 13 residues. V was clipped by 2 bases and J by 4 bases, with 12 bases between them. Germline-derived CDR1 and CDR2 are SQVTM and ANQGSEA. CDR3 in DNA: TGCAGCGTTGAAAATCTGGGTTCATACGAGCAGTACTTC. Its protein is CSVENLGSYEQYF.

This sequence joins TRBV7-2 and TRBJ2-7, with D tentatively TRBD2 (7 bases). Trimming cost V 4 bases and J 0 bases, with 22 bases left between them. The CDR3 extends over 18 amino acids. The germline gives CDR1 SGHTA, CDR2 FQGNSA. CDR3 sequence: CASSYKGGPSTSSYEQYF. CDR3 DNA: TGTGCCAGCAGCTATAAGGGGGGGCCTAGCACCAGCTCCTACGAGCAGTACTTC.

V is TRBV30 and J is TRBJ2-2, with D maybe TRBD2 (5 bases). The V end lost 0 bases, the J end lost 5 bases, and 13 bases lay between the germline ends. The germline V gene has CDR1 GTSNPN and CDR2 SVGIG (reference sequence). The CDR3 loop spans 15 amino acids. The CDR3 DNA reads as TGTGCCTGGAGTGTGCCTTTTCGGAGGACCGGGGAGCTGTTTTTT. This translates into CAWSVPFRRTGELFF.

This chain connects TRBV14 to TRBJ2-5, with TRBD1 matching 9 bases. Germline V gives CDR1 SGHDN, CDR2 FVKESK. The CDR3 is 15 amino acids. V was clipped by 5 bases and J by 7 bases; unmatched bases: 11. The CDR3: CASSKPGQGVVTQYF. The CDR3, as DNA: TGTGCCAGCAGCAAACCGGGACAGGGCGTTGTGACCCAGTACTTC.

The chain recombines TRBV27 with TRBJ2-1; 9 nucleotides align to TRBD2. CDR3 length: 15 residues. Germline lookup yields CDR1 MNHEY and CDR2 SMNVEV (reference sequence). The V segment lost 4 bases and the J segment 3 bases; nucleotides outside the gene matches: 4. CDR3 sequence reads: CASSSLTSGYNEQFF. In nucleotides, the CDR3 is TGTGCCAGCAGTTCCTTGACTAGCGGCTACAATGAGCAGTTCTTC.

The rearrangement uses TRBV5-1 and TRBJ1-1; 12 bases line up with TRBD1. The V gene's germline CDR1 is SGHRS and CDR2 YFSETQ. This CDR3 has 15 residues. J gave up 6 bases and V 4 bases, and 7 bases lay outside the gene matches. The CDR3 reads CASSSGGQGAAEAFF. In DNA form, the CDR3 reads TGCGCCAGCAGCAGTGGGGGACAGGGGGCTGCTGAAGCTTTCTTT.

This chain links TRBV6-1 with TRBJ2-7, with 7 bases aligning to TRBD1. V lost 1 base, J lost 0 bases, and 0 bases stayed unmatched. CDR1 and CDR2 (germline): MNHNS, SASEGT. The CDR3 covers 14 residues. Here the CDR3 DNA reads TGTGCCAGCAGTGAAGGGGACAGCTCCTACGAGCAGTACTTC. Translating it yields CASSEGDSSYEQYF.

With respect to this clone: The sample holds other DNA sequences that translate to the same CDR3. The CDR3 nucleotides read TGTGCCAGCTCCCCCACCGGGACAGGGAATGAAAAACTGTTTTTT. It yields the protein CASSPTGTGNEKLFF. The chain links TRBV7-9 to TRBJ1-4, with TRBD1 identical over 9 bases. The CDR3 is 15 amino acids. Trimming removed 8 bases from V and 5 bases from J; junction bases left unmatched: 9. Germline CDR1 is SEHNR and CDR2 is FQNEAQ (reference sequence).

The rearrangement joins TRBV29-1 to TRBJ2-3, with TRBD2 matching 11 bases. With V trimmed by 5 bases and J by 3 bases, 4 bases remained unmatched. Germline V lookup: CDR1 SQVTM, CDR2 ANQGSEA. The CDR3 runs 14 residues. CDR3 sequence: CSVQTSGRTDTQYF. The DNA of the CDR3 is TGCAGCGTTCAAACTAGCGGGAGAACAGATACGCAGTATTTT.

Here the CDR3 reads CASQLWGADEKLFF. The CDR3 nucleotides read TGTGCCAGCCAATTGTGGGGGGCGGATGAAAAACTGTTTTTT. The chain employs TRBV6-1 and TRBJ1-4, with TRBD1 as a possible D gene (6 bases). The CDR3 totals 14 residues. With 8 bases removed from V and 6 bases from J, the gap between germline ends came to 16 bases. Per germline, CDR1 MNHNS and CDR2 SASEGT.

V is TRBV29-1 and J is TRBJ2-7; 10 positions agree with TRBD2. The CDR3 sequence is 14 residues long. The junction had 9 bases not matched to a gene; V was cut back by 5 bases and J by 5 bases. From germline, CDR1 is SQVTM and CDR2 ANQGSEA. CDR3 DNA sequence: TGCAGCGTTCGGGGGGTACTAGCGGGGAACGAGCAGTACTTC. Translated, it gives CSVRGVLAGNEQYF.

The V gene is TRBV4-3, the J gene TRBJ2-1; 11 bases agree with TRBD2. The CDR3 has 17 residues. V shed 0 bases, J shed 7 bases, and the junction held 8 bases outside the gene matches. CDR1 LGHNA and CDR2 YSLEER come from the germline V gene. The CDR3 bases are TGCGCCAGCAGCCAAGAGCCAAGACTAGCGGGAACGAATGAGCAGTTCTTC. Its protein is CASSQEPRLAGTNEQFF.

Written as DNA, the CDR3 is TGTGCCAGCAGCCGGGACAGGGCCACAGATACGCAGTATTTT. As protein: CASSRDRATDTQYF. V gene TRBV6-1 combines with J gene TRBJ2-3; 9 bases line up with TRBD1. This CDR3 contains 14 residues. CDR1 and CDR2 (germline): MNHNS, SASEGT. Trimming took 6 bases from V and 2 from J; bases not matched to a gene: 3.

This chain joins TRBV28 and TRBJ2-7; tentative D call: TRBD1 (6 bases). This CDR3 is built from 11 residues. Germline loops: CDR1 MDHEN, CDR2 SYDVKM. Between the trimmed V and J ends, which lost 3 bases and 9 bases, there was a span of 9 bases. CDR3 protein: CASSFTGRQYF. In DNA, the CDR3 is TGTGCCAGCAGTTTTACAGGGCGGCAGTACTTC. Variable domain in full (rest from reference TRBV28 and TRBJ2-7): DVKVTQSSRYLVKRTGEKVFLECVQDMDHENMFWYRQDPGLGLRLIYFSYDVKMKEKGDIPEGYSVSREKKERFSLILESASTNQTSMYLCASSFTGRQYFGPGTRLTVT.

The rearrangement links TRBV2 to TRBJ2-5; D call uncertain. The CDR3 runs 11 residues. CDR1 and CDR2 (germline): SNHLY, FYNNEI. V was shortened by 3 bases and J by 4 bases, with 3 bases between the two germline ends. This CDR3 reads CASSEGETQYF. The CDR3 DNA sequence: TGTGCCAGCAGTGAGGGAGAGACCCAGTACTTC.

This sequence joins TRBV7-9 and TRBJ2-1; TRBD1 or TRBD2 may be the D gene (6 bases each). V lost 8 bases and J 0 bases, leaving 14 bases between the germline ends. The CDR3 covers 15 residues. Per germline, CDR1 SEHNR and CDR2 FQNEAQ (reference sequence). The DNA for the CDR3 is TGTGCCAGCCGGGGGCCGGGAGTCTCCTACAATGAGCAGTTCTTC. Its protein product is CASRGPGVSYNEQFF.

V and J are TRBV19 and TRBJ1-2; the D gene is possibly TRBD1 (6 bases). V was clipped by 6 bases and J by 2 bases, with 13 bases between them. CDR1 is LNHDA and CDR2 is SQIVND in the germline V gene (reference sequence). The CDR3 runs 14 residues. CDR3 residues: CASRPGGANYGYTF. CDR3 DNA sequence: TGTGCCAGTAGACCCGGGGGGGCCAACTATGGCTACACCTTC.

This clone appeared once. The V gene is TRBV28, the J gene TRBJ1-2; D is uncertain. Trimming shortened V by 6 bases and J by 0 bases, and 11 bases separated the two germline ends. The CDR3 consists of 14 residues. CDR1 and CDR2 (germline): MDHEN, SYDVKM. Here the CDR3 DNA reads TGTGCCAGCAGACGGGGTTATGCTAACTATGGCTACACCTTC. Translating it yields CASRRGYANYGYTF.

The chain recombines TRBV14 with TRBJ1-2, with TRBD1 as a possible D gene (5 bases). The CDR3 contains 15 residues. The V gene lost 0 bases and the J gene lost 3 bases, with 11 bases spanning the gap. CDR1 SGHDN and CDR2 FVKESK come from the germline V gene. As DNA, the CDR3 is TGTGCCAGCAGCCAAGACCAGGGAGCCTACTATGGCTACACCTTC. Translation: CASSQDQGAYYGYTF.

The chain combines TRBV7-9 with TRBJ2-3; D call uncertain. The length of the CDR3 is 12 residues. Trimming left V 5 bases short and J 2 bases short, with 5 bases between. Germline V lookup: CDR1 SEHNR, CDR2 FQNEAQ (reference sequence). CDR3 protein: CASSAYTDTQYF. DNA of the CDR3: TGTGCCAGCAGCGCCTACACAGATACGCAGTATTTT.

CDR3: CAWIGAGTYNEQFF. The CDR3 DNA follows: TGTGCCTGGATTGGAGCGGGAACCTACAATGAGCAGTTCTTC. V gene TRBV30 combines with J gene TRBJ2-1; 7 bases agree with TRBD2. CDR1 is GTSNPN and CDR2 is SVGIG in the germline V gene (reference sequence). This CDR3 is built from 14 residues. J gave up 2 bases and V 4 bases, and 5 bases lay outside the gene matches. The whole variable domain, filled in from reference TRBV30 and TRBJ2-1, reads SQTIHQWPATLVQPVGSPLSLECTVEGTSNPNLYWYRQAAGRGLQLLFYSVGIGQISSEVPQNLSASRPQDRQFILSSKKLLLSDSGFYLCAWIGAGTYNEQFFGPGTRLTVL.